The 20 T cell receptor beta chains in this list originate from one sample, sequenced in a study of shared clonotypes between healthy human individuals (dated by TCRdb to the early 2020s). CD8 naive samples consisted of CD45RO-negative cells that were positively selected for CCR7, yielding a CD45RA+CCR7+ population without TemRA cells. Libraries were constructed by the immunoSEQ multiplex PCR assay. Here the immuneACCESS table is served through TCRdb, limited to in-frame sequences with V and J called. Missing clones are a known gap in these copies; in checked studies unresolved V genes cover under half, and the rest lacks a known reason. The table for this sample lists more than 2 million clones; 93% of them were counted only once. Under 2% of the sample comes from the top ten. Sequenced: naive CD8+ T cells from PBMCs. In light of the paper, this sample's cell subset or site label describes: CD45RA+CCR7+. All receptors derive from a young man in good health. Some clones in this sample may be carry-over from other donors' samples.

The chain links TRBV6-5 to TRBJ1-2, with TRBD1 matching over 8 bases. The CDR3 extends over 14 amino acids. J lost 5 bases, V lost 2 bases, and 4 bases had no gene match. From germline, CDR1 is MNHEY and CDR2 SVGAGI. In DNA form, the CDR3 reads TGTGCCAGCAGTTACCGACAGGGGAGTTATGGCTACACCTTC. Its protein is CASSYRQGSYGYTF.

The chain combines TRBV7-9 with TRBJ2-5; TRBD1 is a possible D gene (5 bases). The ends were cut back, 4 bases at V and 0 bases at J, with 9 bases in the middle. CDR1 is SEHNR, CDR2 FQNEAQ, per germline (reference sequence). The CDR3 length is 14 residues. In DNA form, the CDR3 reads TGTGCCAGCAGCTCCGGACACTACCAAGAGACCCAGTACTTC. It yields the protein CASSSGHYQETQYF.

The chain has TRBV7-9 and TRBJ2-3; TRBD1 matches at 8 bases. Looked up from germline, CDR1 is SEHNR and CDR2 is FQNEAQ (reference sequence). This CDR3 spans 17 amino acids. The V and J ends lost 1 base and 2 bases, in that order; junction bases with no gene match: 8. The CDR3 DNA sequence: TGTGCCAGCAGCTTAGGGACAGGGAAAACCCTCACAGATACGCAGTATTTT. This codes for CASSLGTGKTLTDTQYF.

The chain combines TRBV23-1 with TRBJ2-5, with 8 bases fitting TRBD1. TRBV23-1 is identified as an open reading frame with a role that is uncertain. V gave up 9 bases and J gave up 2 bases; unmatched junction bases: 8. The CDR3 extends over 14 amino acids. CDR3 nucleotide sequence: TGCGCCAGAAACCCGGGACAGGCACAAGAGACCCAGTACTTC. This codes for CARNPGQAQETQYF.

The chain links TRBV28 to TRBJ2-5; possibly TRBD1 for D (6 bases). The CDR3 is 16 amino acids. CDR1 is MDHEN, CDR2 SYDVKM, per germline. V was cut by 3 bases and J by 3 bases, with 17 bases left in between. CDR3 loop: CASSFPNSGTKETQYF. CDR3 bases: TGTGCCAGCAGTTTCCCCAACTCCGGGACAAAAGAGACCCAGTACTTC.

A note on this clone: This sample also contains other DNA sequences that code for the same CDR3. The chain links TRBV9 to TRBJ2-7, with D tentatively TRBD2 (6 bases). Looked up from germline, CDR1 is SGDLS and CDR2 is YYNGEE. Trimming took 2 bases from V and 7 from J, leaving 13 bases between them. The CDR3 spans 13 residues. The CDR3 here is CASSVGGAGEQYF. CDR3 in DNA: TGTGCCAGCAGCGTCGGCGGGGCAGGGGAGCAGTACTTC.

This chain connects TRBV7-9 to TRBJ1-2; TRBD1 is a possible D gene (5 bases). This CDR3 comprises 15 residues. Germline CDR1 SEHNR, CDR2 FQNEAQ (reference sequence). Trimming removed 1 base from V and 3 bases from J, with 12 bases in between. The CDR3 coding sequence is TGTGCCAGCAGCTTAGTCGAGGGGCCCCACTATGGCTACACCTTC. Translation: CASSLVEGPHYGYTF.

The CDR3 sequence is CASAIGTGKNIQYF. The CDR3, as DNA: TGTGCCAGCGCAATAGGGACAGGAAAAAACATTCAGTACTTC. The V and J genes are TRBV28 and TRBJ2-4; TRBD1 aligns across 8 bases. Losses at the gene ends were 8 bases for V and 4 bases for J; bases not matched to a gene: 7. The CDR3 is 14 residues long. Germline loops: CDR1 MDHEN, CDR2 SYDVKM. Combining the CDR3 with reference TRBV28 and TRBJ2-4 gives the whole variable domain DVKVTQSSRYLVKRTGEKVFLECVQDMDHENMFWYRQDPGLGLRLIYFSYDVKMKEKGDIPEGYSVSREKKERFSLILESASTNQTSMYLCASAIGTGKNIQYFGAGTRLSVL.

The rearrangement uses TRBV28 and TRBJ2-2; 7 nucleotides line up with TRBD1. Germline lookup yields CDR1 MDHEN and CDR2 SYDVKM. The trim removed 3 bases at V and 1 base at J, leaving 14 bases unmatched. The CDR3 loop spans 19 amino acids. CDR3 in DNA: TGTGCCAGCAGTTTTACCTTGGGGAAGGGGGCCCTGAACACCGGGGAGCTGTTTTTT. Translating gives CASSFTLGKGALNTGELFF. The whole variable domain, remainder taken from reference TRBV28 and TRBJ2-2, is DVKVTQSSRYLVKRTGEKVFLECVQDMDHENMFWYRQDPGLGLRLIYFSYDVKMKEKGDIPEGYSVSREKKERFSLILESASTNQTSMYLCASSFTLGKGALNTGELFFGEGSRLTVL.

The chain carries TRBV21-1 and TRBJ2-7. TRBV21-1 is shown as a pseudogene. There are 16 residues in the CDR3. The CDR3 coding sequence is TGTGCCAGCAGCCCCCTTTTAAGGAAATACTCCTACGAGCAGTACTTC. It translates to CASSPLLRKYSYEQYF.

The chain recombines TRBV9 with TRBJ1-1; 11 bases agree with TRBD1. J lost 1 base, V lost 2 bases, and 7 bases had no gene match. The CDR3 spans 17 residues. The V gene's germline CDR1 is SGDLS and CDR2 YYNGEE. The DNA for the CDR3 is TGTGCCAGCAGCGTTCGCACCGGGACAGGGGGGAACACTGAAGCTTTCTTT. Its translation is CASSVRTGTGGNTEAFF.

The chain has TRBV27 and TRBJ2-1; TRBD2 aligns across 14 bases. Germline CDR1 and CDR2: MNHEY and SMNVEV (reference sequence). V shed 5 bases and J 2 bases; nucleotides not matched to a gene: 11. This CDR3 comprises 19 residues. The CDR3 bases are TGTGCCAGCAGTCCGCATACCGGGACTAGCGGGAGACCCTACAATGAGCAGTTCTTC. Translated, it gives CASSPHTGTSGRPYNEQFF.

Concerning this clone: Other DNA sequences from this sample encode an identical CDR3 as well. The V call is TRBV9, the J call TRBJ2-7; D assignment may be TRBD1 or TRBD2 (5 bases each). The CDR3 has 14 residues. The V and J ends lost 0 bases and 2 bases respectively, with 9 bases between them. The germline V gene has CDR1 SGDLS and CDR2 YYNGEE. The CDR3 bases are TGTGCCAGCAGCGTAGGAGGGACCCCCTACGAGCAGTACTTC. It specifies CASSVGGTPYEQYF. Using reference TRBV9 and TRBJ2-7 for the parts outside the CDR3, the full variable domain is DSGVTQTPKHLITATGQRVTLRCSPRSGDLSVYWYQQSLDQGLQFLIQYYNGEERAKGNILERFSAQQFPDLHSELNLSSLELGDSALYFCASSVGGTPYEQYFGPGTRLTVT.

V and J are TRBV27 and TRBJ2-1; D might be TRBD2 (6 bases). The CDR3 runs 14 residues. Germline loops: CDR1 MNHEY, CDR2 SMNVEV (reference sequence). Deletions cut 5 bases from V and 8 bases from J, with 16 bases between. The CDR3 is CASSAMGLLDEQFF. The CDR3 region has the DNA TGTGCCAGCAGTGCGATGGGACTTCTCGATGAGCAGTTCTTC.

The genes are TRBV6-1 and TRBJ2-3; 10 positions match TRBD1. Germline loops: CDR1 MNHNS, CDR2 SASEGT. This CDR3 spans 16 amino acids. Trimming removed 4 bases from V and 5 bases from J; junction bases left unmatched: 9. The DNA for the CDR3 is TGTGCCAGCAGTGTACAGACAGGGGGCGAAGGAGATACGCAGTATTTT. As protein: CASSVQTGGEGDTQYF.

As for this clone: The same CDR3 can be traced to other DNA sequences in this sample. The CDR3 DNA reads TGTGCCAGCAGTTTATTGGGCCAATACAATGAGCAGTTCTTC. Its translation: CASSLLGQYNEQFF. The chain joins TRBV27 to TRBJ2-1; D is uncertain. V lost 1 base and J lost 4, with 8 bases in between. Per germline, CDR1 MNHEY and CDR2 SMNVEV (reference sequence). The CDR3 sequence is 14 residues long.

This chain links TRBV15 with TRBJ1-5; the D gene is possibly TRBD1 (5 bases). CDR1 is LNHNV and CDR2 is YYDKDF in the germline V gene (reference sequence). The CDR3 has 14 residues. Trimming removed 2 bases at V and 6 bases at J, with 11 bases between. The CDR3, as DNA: TGTGCCACCAGCAGAAAAGACAGCGGTCAGCCCCAGCATTTT. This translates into CATSRKDSGQPQHF.

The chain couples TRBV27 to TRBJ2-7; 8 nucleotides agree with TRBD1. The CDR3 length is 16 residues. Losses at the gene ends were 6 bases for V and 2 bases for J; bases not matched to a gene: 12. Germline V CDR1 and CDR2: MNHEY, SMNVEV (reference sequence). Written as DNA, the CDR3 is TGTGCCAGCAGGCCCGTACCGGGACAGGTGGCCTACGAGCAGTACTTC. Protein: CASRPVPGQVAYEQYF.

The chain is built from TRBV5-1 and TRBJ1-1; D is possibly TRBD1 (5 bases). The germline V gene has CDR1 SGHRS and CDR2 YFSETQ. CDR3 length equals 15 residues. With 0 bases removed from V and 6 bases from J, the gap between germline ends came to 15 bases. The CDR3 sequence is CASSLVPGPLAEAFF. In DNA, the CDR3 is TGCGCCAGCAGCTTGGTGCCAGGGCCGTTGGCTGAAGCTTTCTTT.

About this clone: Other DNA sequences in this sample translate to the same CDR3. The CDR3 region has the DNA TGCGCCAGCAGCTTGGCCCAGGGGAACACCGGGGAGCTGTTTTTT. Encoded protein: CASSLAQGNTGELFF. The rearrangement uses TRBV5-1 and TRBJ2-2; D perhaps matches TRBD1 (5 bases). Per germline, CDR1 SGHRS and CDR2 YFSETQ. The CDR3 has 15 residues. V shed 0 bases and J shed 1 base, with 7 bases lying between them. The variable domain in full, with the rest retrieved from reference TRBV5-1 and TRBJ2-2, is KAGVTQTPRYLIKTRGQQVTLSCSPISGHRSVSWYQQTPGQGLQFLFEYFSETQRNKGNFPGRFSGRQFSNSRSEMNVSTLELGDSALYLCASSLAQGNTGELFFGEGSRLTVL.